The 13 T cell receptor beta chains below come from one sample, sequenced in a study of blood T cells in healthy people across ages. A J-beta primer mix and a sample-barcoded 5' primer were used in a second PCR of roughly 7 to 12 cycles. TCRdb redid the calling of the 5' RACE reads with MiXCR, one entry per CDR3 protein. Here the sample spans roughly 1.5 million distinct CDR3 sequences, 40% to 45% being singletons. Sequencing was carried out using blood. The receptor source for this set is a woman younger than 30 in good health.

J is TRBJ2-5 and V is TRBV2; 11 bases line up with TRBD2. Germline CDR1 reads SNHLY; CDR2 reads FYNNEI. The V segment lost 4 bases and the J segment 11 bases; nucleotides outside the gene matches: 9. The CDR3 has 14 amino acids. In nucleotides, the CDR3 is TGTGCCAGCAGTGTTAGCGGGGGGGCCATTGAGCAGTACTTC. It specifies CASSVSGGAIEQYF.

J is TRBJ2-5 and V is TRBV5-1, with TRBD2 identical over 11 bases. The better agreement between TRBJ2-7 and the DNA end casts doubt on the J call. The germline V gene has CDR1 SGHRS and CDR2 YFSETQ. The CDR3 has 18 residues. CDR3 DNA sequence: TGCGCCAGCAGCTTGGGAGTCCTAGCGGGAGGTAGCACGTACGAGCAGTACTTC. Translation gives CASSLGVLAGGSTYEQYF.

This clonotype is a singleton in its sample. The junction and the germline gene differ at one end; a read error may be behind it. The chain links TRBV12-3 or TRBV12-4 to TRBJ2-1; D not resolved. The CDR3 length is 12 residues. CDR3 nucleotide sequence: TGTGCCAGCAGTGCAGGAAACAATGATCAGTTCTTC. Protein sequence: CASSAGNNDQFF.

There are a few counts of this clonotype. This chain uses TRBV12-3 or TRBV12-4 with TRBJ2-5; 8 bases align to TRBD2. V trimming: 10 bases; J trimming: 2 bases; junction bases outside the gene matches: 6. The CDR3 loop spans 13 amino acids. CDR3 sequence (DNA): TGTGCCACCTTACTAGCGGAACAAGAGACCCAGTACTTC. It translates to CATLLAEQETQYF.

About this clonotype: Germline is not matched at one junction end, which may reflect a read error. V and J are TRBV12-3 or TRBV12-4 and TRBJ2-7, with D perhaps matching TRBD1 (6 bases). The CDR3 is 15 residues long. The DNA for the CDR3 is TGTACCAGCAGTTTAGATAGGGGGTACGATTCCGAGCAGTACTTC. Its translation: CTSSLDRGYDSEQYF.

For this clonotype: At one end the junction does not follow the germline gene, possibly because of a read error. The J gene is TRBJ1-2, the V gene TRBV20-1; no clear D gene. This CDR3 comprises 13 residues. Looked up from germline, CDR1 is DFQATT and CDR2 is SNEGSKA (reference sequence). The CDR3 region is CSATKAVGYDYTF. DNA for the CDR3: TGCAGTGCCACCAAGGCAGTCGGCTATGACTACACCTTC.

This clonotype was seen many times. V usage is TRBV29-1 and J usage is TRBJ2-3; TRBD2 matches at 11 bases. The CDR3 length is 14 residues. From germline, CDR1 is SQVTM and CDR2 ANQGSEA. With V trimmed by 7 bases and J by 8 bases, 11 bases remained unmatched. In DNA, the CDR3 is TGCAGCGCCAAGACTAGCGGGGCCCTAGGTACGCAGTATTTT. It codes for CSAKTSGALGTQYF.

The rearrangement uses TRBV5-1 and TRBJ1-1; D is unresolved. V shed 2 bases and J shed 6 bases, with 11 bases lying between them. CDR1 and CDR2 (germline): SGHRS, YFSETQ. The CDR3 is made up of 13 amino acids. The CDR3 nucleotides are TGCGCCAGCAGCTTCGCTGCCGTTGCTGAAGCTTTCTTT. This translates into CASSFAAVAEAFF.

The chain couples TRBV10-3 to TRBJ1-1; 7 nucleotides agree with TRBD1. Germline CDR1 reads ENHRY; CDR2 reads SYGVKD. The CDR3 consists of 15 residues. V gave up 6 bases and J gave up 2 bases; unmatched junction bases: 9. The DNA for the CDR3 is TGTGCCATCAGGGGGGGCCGGGACAGAAACACTGAAGCTTTCTTT. This codes for CAIRGGRDRNTEAFF.

V is TRBV5-1 and J is TRBJ2-5, with 8 bases fitting TRBD1. Germline values: CDR1 SGHRS, CDR2 YFSETQ. V trimming: 4 bases; J trimming: 11 bases; junction bases outside the gene matches: 13. The CDR3 spans 14 residues. This CDR3 reads CASSTRQGHNEQYF. The DNA for the CDR3 is TGCGCCAGCAGCACCCGACAGGGGCACAATGAGCAGTACTTC. The full variable domain, with the rest looked up from reference TRBV5-1 and TRBJ2-5, is KAGVTQTPRYLIKTRGQQVTLSCSPISGHRSVSWYQQTPGQGLQFLFEYFSETQRNKGNFPGRFSGRQFSNSRSEMNVSTLELGDSALYLCASSTRQGHNEQYFGPGTRLLVL.

The chain couples TRBV27 to TRBJ2-1, with a possible D match to TRBD1 (6 bases). V was clipped by 5 bases and J by 9 bases, with 11 bases between them. CDR1 and CDR2 (germline): MNHEY, SMNVEV (reference sequence). This CDR3 contains 12 residues. This chain's CDR3 is CASSVTGFEQFF. The CDR3 DNA reads TGTGCCAGCAGTGTGACAGGTTTTGAGCAGTTCTTC.

V and J are TRBV9 and TRBJ2-2, with D possibly matching TRBD1 (6 bases). The CDR3 runs 15 residues. Trimming cost V 0 bases and J 4 bases, with 10 bases left between them. Per germline, CDR1 SGDLS and CDR2 YYNGEE. Here the CDR3 reads CASSVVQGSTGELFF. The CDR3 coding sequence is TGTGCCAGCAGCGTAGTTCAGGGGAGCACCGGGGAGCTGTTTTTT.

This rearrangement joins TRBV12-3 or TRBV12-4 to TRBJ1-1, with D perhaps TRBD1 (5 bases). The CDR3 has 13 amino acids. Trimming removed 7 bases at V and 6 bases at J, with 15 bases between. CDR3 loop: CASTRTPTAEAFF. CDR3 DNA sequence: TGTGCCAGCACTCGGACACCGACCGCTGAAGCTTTCTTT.